These 21 T cell receptor beta chains came from one sample sequenced in a study of T cells in Graves' hyperthyroidism and ophthalmopathy (dated by TCRdb to between 2018 and 2021). The library was built by means of multiplex PCR. For sequencing, an Illumina HiSeq 2000 was employed. TCR beta CDR3 regions were amplified from RNA transcripts. A first-round RT-PCR of the TCR CDR3 used the HTBI primer set with the Qiagen OneStep RT-PCR kit. Using fastp trimming at Q25 and MiXCR clonotype assembly, TCRdb reanalyzed the public sequencing data and kept in-frame beta chains. Duplicate CDR3 protein sequences are folded into a single record with the most common DNA and genes. In this sample the table shows approximately 530,000 distinct CDR3 sequences, roughly 17% of which occur a single time. 18% of the sample is taken by the ten largest. Sequencing input: blood. The receptors were sampled from a woman aged 18-29 years with Graves' hyperthyroidism.

There are many counts of this clonotype. The chain has TRBV30 and TRBJ2-1; perhaps TRBD1 as D (6 bases). V lost 2 bases and J lost 8, with 13 bases in between. The germline gives CDR1 GTSNPN, CDR2 SVGIG (reference sequence). CDR3 length: 13 amino acids. In DNA, the CDR3 is TGTGCCTGGAGTCTTCAGGGGAGCGATGAGCAGTTCTTC. Its translation: CAWSLQGSDEQFF.

This clonotype has at least ten counts. The rearrangement links TRBV20-1 to TRBJ2-3; D is uncertain. The CDR3 loop spans 12 amino acids. Germline loops: CDR1 DFQATT, CDR2 SNEGSKA (reference sequence). V lost 6 bases and J 2 bases, leaving 9 bases between the germline ends. The CDR3 region is CSAPPATDTQYF. In nucleotides, the CDR3 is TGCAGTGCCCCACCCGCCACAGATACGCAGTATTTT.

This clonotype occurred a few times. This sequence joins TRBV15 and TRBJ1-5; possible D gene TRBD1, 6 bases. This CDR3 is 16 amino acids long. The germline gives CDR1 LNHNV, CDR2 YYDKDF (reference sequence). V was trimmed by 6 bases and J by 4 bases, leaving 19 bases between them. DNA of the CDR3: TGTGCCACCAGAGCCTGGGGGGGGCGGCTTAATCAGCCCCAGCATTTT. Translating it yields CATRAWGGRLNQPQHF.

This clonotype was seen a handful of times. This chain links TRBV12-3 or TRBV12-4 with TRBJ2-3; 9 nucleotides match TRBD2. The CDR3 length is 14 residues. V was pared by 7 bases and J by 4 bases, with 6 bases of the junction left unmatched. The CDR3 sequence: CASNSGGQADTQYF. Here the CDR3 DNA reads TGTGCCAGCAACAGCGGGGGGCAGGCAGATACGCAGTATTTT.

This clonotype was counted at least ten times. The V and J genes are TRBV27 and TRBJ1-2; 8 bases fit TRBD1. CDR3 length equals 14 residues. Unmatched junction bases numbered 7, after V lost 4 bases and J lost 6 bases. Germline-derived CDR1 and CDR2 are MNHEY and SMNVEV (reference sequence). This CDR3 reads CASSSPDRAHGYTF. The CDR3 DNA follows: TGTGCCAGCAGTTCCCCGGACAGGGCCCATGGCTACACCTTC.

V is TRBV6-4 and J is TRBJ2-3; TRBD1 matches 8 bases. The CDR3 is 16 residues long. Germline V gene lookup returns CDR1 MRHNA and CDR2 SNTAGT. J was trimmed by 2 bases and V by 3 bases; bases with no gene match: 7. The CDR3 DNA is TGTGCCAGCAGTGAAACGGACAGGGAAAACACAGATACGCAGTATTTT. This gives the protein CASSETDRENTDTQYF.

This clonotype has a count of ten or more. J is TRBJ1-5 and V is TRBV28, with D hard to call. Germline CDR1 is MDHEN and CDR2 is SYDVKM. This CDR3 is built from 12 residues. The germline V and J ends were trimmed by 1 base and 5 bases, with 3 bases remaining between them. DNA for the CDR3: TGTGCCAGCAGTTTATTGGATCAGCCCCAGCATTTT. Translated: CASSLLDQPQHF.

This clonotype was seen ten or more times. V and J are TRBV20-1 and TRBJ1-1, with 8 nucleotides matching TRBD1. The CDR3 length is 17 residues. CDR1 is DFQATT, CDR2 SNEGSKA, per germline (reference sequence). Trimming took 4 bases from V and 0 from J; bases not matched to a gene: 13. CDR3 nucleotide sequence: TGCAGTGCTACCGACGGGGGACAGGCCTTTATGAACACTGAAGCTTTCTTT. Protein sequence: CSATDGGQAFMNTEAFF.

The rearrangement joins TRBV5-6 to TRBJ2-7; the match to TRBD2 covers 13 bases. V lost 4 bases, J lost 5 bases, and 9 bases stayed unmatched. The CDR3 contains 16 residues. The germline V gene has CDR1 SGHDT and CDR2 YYEEEE. CDR3 in DNA: TGTGCCAGCAGCCTGTTACGACTAGCGGGAGGTCACGAGCAGTACTTC. This encodes CASSLLRLAGGHEQYF.

The rearrangement uses TRBV19 and TRBJ2-3, with TRBD2 as a possible D gene (6 bases). Germline CDR1 and CDR2: LNHDA and SQIVND (reference sequence). The CDR3 sequence is 13 residues long. V was shortened by 4 bases and J by 5 bases, with 10 bases between the two germline ends. The CDR3 DNA is TGTGCCAGTAGTAGGCAGGGACTAGATACGCAGTATTTT. Protein: CASSRQGLDTQYF.

The chain recombines TRBV3-1 with TRBJ1-4; D gene uncertain. V shed 2 bases and J shed 5 bases, with 0 bases lying between them. The CDR3 covers 11 residues. Per germline, CDR1 LGHDT and CDR2 YNNKEL (reference sequence). The CDR3 DNA reads as TGTGCCAGCAGCCAAAATGAAAAACTGTTTTTT. Protein: CASSQNEKLFF.

This clonotype has at least ten counts. This chain uses TRBV28 with TRBJ2-3, with 8 positions matching TRBD2. V was clipped by 9 bases and J by 6 bases; unmatched bases: 5. Per germline, CDR1 MDHEN and CDR2 SYDVKM. This CDR3 is built from 12 residues. This CDR3 is CASRGGGDTQYF. The CDR3 DNA reads TGTGCCAGTCGGGGGGGGGGTGATACGCAGTATTTT.

The rearrangement links TRBV29-1 to TRBJ2-1; weak D call: TRBD1 (5 bases). The V gene lost 5 bases and the J gene lost 10 bases, with 15 bases spanning the gap. Germline V gene lookup returns CDR1 SQVTM and CDR2 ANQGSEA. The CDR3 contains 12 residues. The CDR3 reads CSVTRVSSEQFF. The CDR3 DNA reads TGCAGCGTTACCAGGGTTTCGTCGGAGCAGTTCTTC.

A remark on this clonotype: A much larger clonotype is one base distant, so this may be a read error. The rearrangement joins TRBV5-1 to TRBJ2-5; possible D gene TRBD2, 6 bases. TRBJ2-1 explains the end of the DNA better; the J call may be wrong. The CDR3 consists of 13 residues. Per germline, CDR1 SGHRS and CDR2 YFSETQ. The CDR3 spells CASSIGLQETQFF. The CDR3 nucleotides are TGTGCCAGCAGCATTGGACTACAAGAGACCCAGTTCTTC.

The chain uses TRBV18 and TRBJ1-5, with D perhaps matching TRBD1 (5 bases). This CDR3 is built from 16 residues. V was pared by 3 bases and J by 1 base, with 13 bases between. The germline CDR1 and CDR2 sequences are KGHSH and LQKENI. This chain's CDR3 is CASSPTVTPSNQPQHF. CDR3 nucleotides: TGTGCCAGCTCACCGACAGTTACTCCGAGCAATCAGCCCCAGCATTTT.

This chain connects TRBV12-3 or TRBV12-4 to TRBJ2-3; no definite D call. This CDR3 is 14 amino acids long. V gave up 3 bases and J gave up 2 bases, with 9 bases separating them. CDR3 sequence (DNA): TGTGCCAGCAGTTTTCCCCACCACACAGATACGCAGTATTTT. Encoded protein: CASSFPHHTDTQYF.

V and J are TRBV29-1 and TRBJ2-1; D unclear. The CDR3 totals 12 residues. CDR1 and CDR2 (germline): SQVTM, ANQGSEA. The ends were cut back, 4 bases at V and 7 bases at J, with 11 bases in the middle. CDR3 nucleotides: TGCAGCGTTGCGACTCCTGGGAATGAGCAGTTCTTC. It translates to CSVATPGNEQFF.

The chain couples TRBV6-2 or TRBV6-3 to TRBJ2-1, with 8 bases matching TRBD2. The J call is in doubt because the DNA end fits TRBJ2-7 better. Germline values: CDR1 MNHEY, CDR2 SVGEGT. This CDR3 has 18 amino acids. CDR3 in amino acids: CASSYTSEKRGLYNEQYF. DNA for the CDR3: TGTGCCAGCAGTTATACCTCGGAAAAGCGGGGGTTATACAATGAGCAGTACTTC.

This chain joins TRBV18 and TRBJ2-5; unclear D gene. Germline assignment: CDR1 KGHSH and CDR2 LQKENI. There are 14 residues in the CDR3. Trimming took 0 bases from V and 5 from J, leaving 10 bases between them. The CDR3 DNA reads as TGTGCCAGCTCACCACCGGCTCTTCGGGAGACCCAGTACTTC. It encodes CASSPPALRETQYF.

This chain joins TRBV5-1 and TRBJ1-3; D ambiguous. The CDR3 length is 17 residues. The V and J ends lost 2 bases and 6 bases respectively, with 21 bases between them. The germline V gene encodes CDR1 SGHRS and CDR2 YFSETQ. CDR3 in amino acids: CASSFRGPEGWENTIYF. In DNA form, the CDR3 reads TGCGCCAGCAGCTTTCGCGGACCCGAGGGATGGGAAAACACCATATATTTT.

This chain uses TRBV20-1 with TRBJ1-5; 7 bases agree with TRBD1. Germline V gene data show CDR1 as DFQATT and CDR2 as SNEGSKA (reference sequence). Trimming cost V 2 bases and J 3 bases; bases outside gene matches: 4. CDR3 length equals 14 residues. This chain's CDR3 is CSARRGLDNQPQHF. The CDR3 nucleotides are TGCAGTGCTAGAAGGGGGCTGGACAATCAGCCCCAGCATTTT.